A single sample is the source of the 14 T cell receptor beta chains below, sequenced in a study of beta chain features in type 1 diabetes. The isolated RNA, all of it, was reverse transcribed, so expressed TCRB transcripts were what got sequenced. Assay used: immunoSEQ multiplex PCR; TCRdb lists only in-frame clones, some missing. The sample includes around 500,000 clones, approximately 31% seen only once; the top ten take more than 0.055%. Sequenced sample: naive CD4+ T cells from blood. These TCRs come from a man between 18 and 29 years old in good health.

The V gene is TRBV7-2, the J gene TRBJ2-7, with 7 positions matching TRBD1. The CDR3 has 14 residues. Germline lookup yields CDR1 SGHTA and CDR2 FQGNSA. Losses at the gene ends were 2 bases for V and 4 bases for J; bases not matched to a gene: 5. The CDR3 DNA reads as TGTGCCAGCAGCTTAAGGTCACAGGGGTACGAGCAGTACTTC. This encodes CASSLRSQGYEQYF. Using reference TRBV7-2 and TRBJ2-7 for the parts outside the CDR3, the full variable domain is GAGVSQSPSNKVTEKGKDVELRCDPISGHTALYWYRQSLGQGLEFLIYFQGNSAPDKSGLPSDRFSAERTGGSVSTLTIQRTQQEDSAVYLCASSLRSQGYEQYFGPGTRLTVT.

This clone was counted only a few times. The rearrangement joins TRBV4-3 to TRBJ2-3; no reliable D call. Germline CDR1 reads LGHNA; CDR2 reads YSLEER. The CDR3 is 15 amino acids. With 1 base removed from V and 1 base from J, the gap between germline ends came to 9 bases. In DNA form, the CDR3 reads TGCGCCAGCAGCCAAGGGGTTATCGGCACAGATACGCAGTATTTT. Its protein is CASSQGVIGTDTQYF.

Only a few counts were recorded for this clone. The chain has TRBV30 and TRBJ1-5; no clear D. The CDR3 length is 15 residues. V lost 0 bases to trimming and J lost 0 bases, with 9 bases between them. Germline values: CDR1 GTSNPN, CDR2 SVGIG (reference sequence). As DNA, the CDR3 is TGTGCCTGGAGTGTGGGCGCCCTTAGCAATCAGCCCCAGCATTTT. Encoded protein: CAWSVGALSNQPQHF.

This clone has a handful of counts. CDR3: CASSSPDRGTEAFF. DNA for the CDR3: TGTGCCAGCAGCTCACCGGACAGGGGAACAGAAGCTTTCTTT. The chain is built from TRBV7-3 and TRBJ1-1; 9 positions match TRBD1. Germline CDR1 reads SGHTA; CDR2 reads FQGTGA. The CDR3 is made up of 14 amino acids. Losses at the gene ends were 4 bases for V and 8 bases for J; bases not matched to a gene: 8.

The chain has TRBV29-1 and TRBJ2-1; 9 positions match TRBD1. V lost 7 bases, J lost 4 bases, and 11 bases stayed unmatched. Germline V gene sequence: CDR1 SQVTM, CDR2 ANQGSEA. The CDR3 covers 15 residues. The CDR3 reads CSGGGRTGVYNEQFF. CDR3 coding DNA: TGCAGCGGCGGAGGTCGGACAGGGGTATACAATGAGCAGTTCTTC.

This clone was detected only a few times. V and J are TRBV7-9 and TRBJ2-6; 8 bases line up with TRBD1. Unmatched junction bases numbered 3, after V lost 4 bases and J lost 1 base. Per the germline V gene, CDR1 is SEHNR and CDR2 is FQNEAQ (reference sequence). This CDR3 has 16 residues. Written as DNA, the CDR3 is TGTGCCAGCAGCTCCCGGGACAGGTCTGGGGCCAACGTCCTGACTTTC. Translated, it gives CASSSRDRSGANVLTF.

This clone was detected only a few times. The CDR3 here is CSVARGAGGTEAFF. The DNA of the CDR3 is TGCAGCGTTGCCCGGGGGGCAGGAGGCACTGAAGCTTTCTTT. This rearrangement joins TRBV29-1 to TRBJ1-1, with a tentative D call TRBD1 (6 bases). V was pared by 4 bases and J by 4 bases, with 16 bases between. This CDR3 has 14 residues. CDR1 is SQVTM and CDR2 is ANQGSEA in the germline V gene. Supplemented by reference TRBV29-1 and TRBJ1-1, the full variable domain reads SAVISQKPSRDICQRGTSLTIQCQVDSQVTMMFWYRQQPGQSLTLIATANQGSEATYESGFVIDKFPISRPNLTFSTLTVSNMSPEDSSIYLCSVARGAGGTEAFFGQGTRLTVV.

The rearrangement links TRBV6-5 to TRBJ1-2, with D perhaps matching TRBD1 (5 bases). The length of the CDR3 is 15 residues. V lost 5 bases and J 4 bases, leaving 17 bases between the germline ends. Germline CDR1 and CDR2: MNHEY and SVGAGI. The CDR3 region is CASSPPREGFYGYTF. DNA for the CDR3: TGTGCCAGCAGTCCGCCCCGAGAGGGGTTCTATGGCTACACCTTC.

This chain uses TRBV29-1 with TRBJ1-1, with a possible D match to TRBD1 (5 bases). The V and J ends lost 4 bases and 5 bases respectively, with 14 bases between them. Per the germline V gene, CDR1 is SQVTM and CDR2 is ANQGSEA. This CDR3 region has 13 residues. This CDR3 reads CSVGRWGETEAFF. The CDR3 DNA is TGCAGCGTTGGTCGATGGGGGGAAACTGAAGCTTTCTTT. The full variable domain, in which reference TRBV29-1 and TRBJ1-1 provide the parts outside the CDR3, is SAVISQKPSRDICQRGTSLTIQCQVDSQVTMMFWYRQQPGQSLTLIATANQGSEATYESGFVIDKFPISRPNLTFSTLTVSNMSPEDSSIYLCSVGRWGETEAFFGQGTRLTVV.

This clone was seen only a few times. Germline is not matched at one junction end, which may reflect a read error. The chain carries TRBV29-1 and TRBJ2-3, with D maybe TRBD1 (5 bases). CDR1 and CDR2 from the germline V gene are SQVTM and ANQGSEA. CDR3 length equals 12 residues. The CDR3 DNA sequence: TGCAGCGTGGAAGGGGTAGTCGATACGCAGTATTTT. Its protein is CSVEGVVDTQYF.

CDR3 coding DNA: TGCGCCAGCAGCCAAGAACTAGCGGGCGGACGACAAGAGACCCAGTACTTC. It translates to CASSQELAGGRQETQYF. The chain couples TRBV4-3 to TRBJ2-5; 9 bases fit TRBD2. J was trimmed by 2 bases and V by 0 bases; bases with no gene match: 7. The CDR3 has 17 amino acids. From germline, CDR1 is LGHNA and CDR2 YSLEER.

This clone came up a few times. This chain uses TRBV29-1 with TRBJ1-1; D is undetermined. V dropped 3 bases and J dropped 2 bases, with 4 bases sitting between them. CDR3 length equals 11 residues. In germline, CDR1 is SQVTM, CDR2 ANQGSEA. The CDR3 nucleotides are TGCAGCGTTGAGGGAAACACTGAAGCTTTCTTT. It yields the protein CSVEGNTEAFF. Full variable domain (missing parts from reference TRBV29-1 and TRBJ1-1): SAVISQKPSRDICQRGTSLTIQCQVDSQVTMMFWYRQQPGQSLTLIATANQGSEATYESGFVIDKFPISRPNLTFSTLTVSNMSPEDSSIYLCSVEGNTEAFFGQGTRLTVV.

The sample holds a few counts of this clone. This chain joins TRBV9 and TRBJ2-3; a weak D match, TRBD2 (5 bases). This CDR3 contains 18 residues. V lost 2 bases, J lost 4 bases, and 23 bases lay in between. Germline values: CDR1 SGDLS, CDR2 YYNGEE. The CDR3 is CASSVFGRGLGSADTQYF. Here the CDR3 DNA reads TGTGCCAGCAGCGTCTTTGGGAGAGGATTGGGGAGCGCAGATACGCAGTATTTT. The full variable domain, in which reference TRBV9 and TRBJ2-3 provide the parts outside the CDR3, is DSGVTQTPKHLITATGQRVTLRCSPRSGDLSVYWYQQSLDQGLQFLIQYYNGEERAKGNILERFSAQQFPDLHSELNLSSLELGDSALYFCASSVFGRGLGSADTQYFGPGTRLTVL.

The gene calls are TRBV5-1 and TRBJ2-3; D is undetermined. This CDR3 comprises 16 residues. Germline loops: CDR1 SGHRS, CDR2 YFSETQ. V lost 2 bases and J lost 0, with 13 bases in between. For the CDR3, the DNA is TGCGCCAGCAGCTTCCCCACTGAATCTAGCACAGATACGCAGTATTTT. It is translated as CASSFPTESSTDTQYF.